Listed below are T cell receptor beta chains from one sample, sequenced in a study of cytomegalovirus exposure and HLA in healthy donors. Profiling relied on immunoSEQ multiplex PCR, and the TCRdb table lists in-frame clones only, not all of them. This sample's clone table lists approximately 130,000 clones. Source material: PBMCs. These receptors all come from a woman aged 55-75 years in good health and CMV-seronegative. Each CDR3 is given with its conserved first and last residue. A D gene is named only where the DNA matches it firmly.

>TRBD1|TRBJ2-1|TRBV6-5
CASSYFRGYGQFF
>TRBD1|TRBJ1-6|TRBV5-4
CASSQIGQEGSPLHF
>-|TRBJ1-1|TRBV19
CASSDWGGTEAFF
>TRBD1|TRBJ2-6|TRBV28
CAIGQDLSGANVLTF
>-|TRBJ2-7|TRBV10-3
CATSGTRGEQYF
>-|TRBJ1-2|TRBV28
CASSSWVGDYGYTF
>TRBD2|TRBJ2-3|TRBV5-1
CASSFERGSTDTQYF
>TRBD1|TRBJ2-7|TRBV2
CASSELGARGHSYEQYF
>TRBD1|TRBJ1-5|TRBV28
CASSLGGRGTGGWQPQHF
>-|TRBJ1-2|TRBV2
CASRGDSSIYGYTF
>TRBD1|TRBJ2-7|TRBV6-5
CASSSPTGAAYEQYF
>-|TRBJ1-5|TRBV19
CASSMENRERQPQHF
>-|TRBJ2-3|TRBV5-4
CASSFSVSTDTQYF
>TRBD1|TRBJ2-1|TRBV12-5
CASGVQGAQVEQFF
>TRBD1|TRBJ1-5|TRBV6-4
CASSEQGAGQPQHF
>TRBD1|TRBJ2-7|TRBV5-1
CASSFQRPGQGSYEQYF
>TRBD1|TRBJ1-6|TRBV19
CASSPGQGNSPLHF
>-|TRBJ1-2|TRBV7-9
CASSFTVYDGYTF
>-|TRBJ2-1|TRBV9
CASSGETGLTGRFF
>TRBD2|TRBJ2-4|TRBV30
CAWSEVATSGGRVKNIQYF
>TRBD1|TRBJ1-5|TRBV7-9
CASSSGQGNTQPQHF
>TRBD1|TRBJ2-7|TRBV15
CATSARTGVFEQYF
>TRBD2|TRBJ2-1|TRBV4-1
CASSQDPGSGSFSYNEQFF
>-|TRBJ2-1|TRBV7-9
CASSDNAYNEQFF
>TRBD2|TRBJ2-1|TRBV7-3
CASSSGGGVNEQFF
>TRBD2|TRBJ2-7|TRBV9
CASGHGTSYEQYF
>TRBD1|TRBJ1-1|TRBV11-2
CASGQGDTEAFF
>-|TRBJ2-3|TRBV5-1
CASSLENRVADTQYF
>-|TRBJ1-1|TRBV14
CASSQGGRSEAFF
>TRBD1|TRBJ2-7|TRBV2
CASSKDRGFEQYF
>-|TRBJ1-1|TRBV28
CASSRARGRNTEAFF
>-|TRBJ2-6|TRBV6-6
CASSTTGTGANVLTF
>-|TRBJ1-1|TRBV11-2
CASSPFLTGGTEAFF
>-|TRBJ1-5|TRBV12-2
CASRLGGWHF
>TRBD2|TRBJ2-1|TRBV19
CASSTISTSGVYNEQFF